This is a list of T cell receptor beta chains from one sample in a study of blood T cells in healthy people across ages. MiXCR was run by TCRdb on the 5' RACE reads, yielding one entry per CDR3 protein. The sample holds roughly 560,000 distinct CDR3 sequences, approximately 25% seen once. The sample also formed part of further work on T cells of mothers and their children.

The source material was blood. These receptors were collected from a boy between 10 and 17 years old in good health. Each CDR3 is given with its conserved first and last residue. D genes are given only for firm matches. A clone size is listed for some rows: how often the clone was seen (once, few, many), or a class if it is expanded.

D gene	V gene	clone size	CDR3 length	J gene	CDR3 protein	CDR3 DNA
.	TRBV19	few	14	TRBJ2-7	CASSPGQNSYEQYF	TGTGCCAGTAGTCCGGGGCAGAACTCCTACGAGCAGTACTTC
.	TRBV5-1	few	13	TRBJ1-2	CASSPAVHYGYTF	TGCGCCAGCAGCCCGGCCGTCCACTATGGCTACACCTTC
.	TRBV27	.	13	TRBJ2-7	CASSLKKQASLNF	TGTGCCAGCAGTTTAAAAAAACAGGCCTCGCTGAACTTC
TRBD2	TRBV2	few	14	TRBJ2-7	CASSRREGPYEQYF	TGTGCCAGCAGCCGGCGGGAGGGGCCCTACGAGCAGTACTTC
.	TRBV2	few	15	TRBJ1-3	CAGGPDWRRGNTIYF	TGTGCCGGCGGGCCCGACTGGCGTAGAGGAAACACCATATATTTT
.	TRBV20-1	few	14	TRBJ2-7	CSARGRGGIYEQYF	TGCAGTGCTAGAGGAAGAGGGGGAATCTACGAGCAGTACTTC
TRBD2	TRBV7-8	few	18	TRBJ2-3	CASSQKLPGTSGTDTQYF	TGTGCCAGCAGCCAAAAACTCCCCGGGACTAGCGGGACAGATACGCAGTATTTT
.	TRBV20-1	few	15	TRBJ2-4	CSAPERPPGKNIQCF	TGCAGTGCTCCAGAGCGCCCCCCGGGCAAAAACATTCAGTGCTTC
.	TRBV7-2	.	17	TRBJ2-1	CASSLPSYYSSYNEQFF	TGTGCCAGCAGCTTACCTTCGTACTATAGCTCCTACAATGAGCAGTTCTTC
TRBD1	TRBV10-3	few	15	TRBJ1-5	CAISGGQGGNQPQHF	TGTGCCATCAGTGGAGGACAGGGCGGCAATCAGCCCCAGCATTTT
TRBD1	TRBV15	.	16	TRBJ2-3	CATSRDGGQGPSKQYF	TGTGCCACCAGCAGAGATGGGGGACAGGGCCCTTCAAAACAGTATTTT
.	TRBV30	few	15	TRBJ2-2	CAWSVAQAPPGELFF	TGTGCCTGGAGTGTAGCCCAGGCACCCCCCGGGGAGCTGTTTTTT
.	TRBV24-1	.	13	TRBJ1-1	CATSDPGRTEAFF	TGTGCCACCAGTGATCCAGGGAGGACTGAAGCTTTCTTT
.	TRBV27	few	14	TRBJ1-2	CASSPRRQNYGYTF	TGTGCCAGCAGTCCCCGAAGACAGAACTATGGCTACACCTTC
.	TRBV20-1	few	12	TRBJ1-1	CSASLGITEAFF	TGCAGTGCTAGCTTGGGGATCACTGAAGCTTTCTTT
.	TRBV5-5	.	14	TRBJ2-3	CASSLWKGADTQYF	TGTGCCAGCAGCTTGTGGAAAGGGGCAGATACGCAGTATTTT
.	TRBV27	.	15	TRBJ2-7	CASSFRAPLSGEQYF	TGTGCCAGCAGTTTCCGGGCCCCCCTTTCGGGCGAGCAGTACTTC
TRBD1	TRBV5-1	few	16	TRBJ2-5	CASSNPGQGGQETQYF	TGCGCCAGCAGCAACCCGGGACAGGGTGGGCAAGAGACCCAGTACTTC
.	TRBV3-1	few	15	TRBJ2-5	CASSPMGRPMETQYF	TGTGCCAGCAGCCCGATGGGACGCCCAATGGAGACCCAGTACTTC
TRBD2	TRBV6-2/TRBV6-3	few	20	TRBJ2-1	CASSRTLLAGGVNSYNEQFF	TGTGCCAGCAGTCGAACTCTACTAGCGGGAGGGGTAAATTCCTACAATGAGCAGTTCTTC
TRBD2	TRBV27	.	18	TRBJ2-7	CASSGVPGTSGKAYEQYF	TGTGCCAGCAGCGGAGTCCCCGGGACTAGCGGGAAGGCCTACGAGCAGTACTTC
.	TRBV7-2	.	14	TRBJ2-1	CASRPGAHYNEQFF	TGTGCCAGCAGGCCTGGGGCTCACTACAATGAGCAGTTCTTC
TRBD1	TRBV28	many	15	TRBJ1-5	CASSFRGRGNQPQHF	TGTGCCAGCAGTTTCAGGGGGCGCGGCAATCAGCCCCAGCATTTT
.	TRBV5-5	.	15	TRBJ1-1	CASSLVAYRRTEAFF	TGTGCCAGCAGCTTGGTAGCGTATCGGAGGACTGAAGCTTTCTTT
.	TRBV20-1	few	15	TRBJ2-5	CSARSPGGAPTIRFF	TGCAGTGCTAGATCCCCCGGGGGCGCACCCACAATTCGGTTCTTC
.	TRBV7-8	.	14	TRBJ2-1	CASSAGISTNEQFF	TGTGCCAGCAGCGCCGGGATCAGCACCAATGAGCAGTTCTTC
TRBD1	TRBV7-2	many	15	TRBJ1-4	CASSSGTGAGEKLFF	TGTGCCAGCAGCTCGGGGACAGGGGCGGGTGAAAAACTGTTTTTT
.	TRBV7-8	few	13	TRBJ2-7	CASRMGLTYEQYF	TGTGCCAGCAGAATGGGACTCACCTACGAGCAGTACTTC
TRBD1	TRBV20-1	once	13	TRBJ2-7	CSASTGLTYEQYF	TGCAGTGCTTCGACAGGGTTGACCTACGAGCAGTACTTC
TRBD2	TRBV20-1	many	16	TRBJ2-7	CSARGGTSGSTVEQYF	TGCAGTGCTAGAGGCGGGACTAGCGGGAGTACTGTCGAGCAGTACTTC
TRBD2	TRBV7-9	few	16	TRBJ2-5	CASSYLAGMSAETQYF	TGTGCCAGCAGCTATCTAGCGGGAATGAGTGCGGAGACCCAGTACTTC
TRBD2	TRBV20-1	.	16	TRBJ2-3	CSAREGLAGDFGTQYF	TGCAGTGCTAGAGAAGGACTAGCGGGAGATTTTGGTACGCAGTATTTT
.	TRBV7-6	.	14	TRBJ2-1	CASSLAISMDEQFF	TGTGCCAGCAGCTTAGCTATTAGCATGGATGAGCAGTTCTTC
TRBD1	TRBV4-3	few	15	TRBJ2-1	CASSQDGDSFNEQFF	TGCGCCAGCAGCCAAGACGGGGACAGCTTCAATGAGCAGTTCTTC
.	TRBV20-1	.	13	TRBJ1-1	CSARPHPRTEAFF	TGCAGTGCTAGACCACACCCGCGGACTGAAGCTTTCTTT
.	TRBV5-5	few	16	TRBJ2-5	CASSLDERYIVETQYF	TGTGCCAGCAGCTTGGACGAGAGGTACATCGTGGAGACCCAGTACTTC
.	TRBV4-1	once	15	TRBJ1-4	CASSLSFGGVEKLFF	TGCGCCAGCAGCCTCTCCTTCGGGGGTGTTGAAAAACTGTTTTTT
.	TRBV20-1	.	14	TRBJ1-2	CSAGPGRTNYGYTF	TGCAGTGCGGGACCGGGACGTACTAACTATGGCTACACCTTC
.	TRBV4-1	once	17	TRBJ2-5	CASSQTPGRAFGEAQYF	TGCGCCAGCAGCCAGACCCCAGGTCGCGCTTTCGGGGAGGCCCAGTACTTC
.	TRBV7-8	.	17	TRBJ2-7	CASSSPTAKPGSYEQYF	TGTGCCAGCAGCTCGCCGACGGCTAAACCCGGCTCCTACGAGCAGTACTTC
TRBD1	TRBV4-3	.	18	TRBJ1-2	CASSGAPGQGEWNYGYTF	TGCGCCAGCAGCGGAGCCCCGGGACAGGGGGAATGGAACTATGGCTACACCTTC
.	TRBV7-2	.	14	TRBJ2-5	CASSYQGPGETQYF	TGTGCCAGCAGCTACCAGGGGCCGGGGGAGACCCAGTACTTC
.	TRBV5-1	few	16	TRBJ1-1	CASSLPGTSLNTEAFF	TGCGCCAGCAGCCTCCCCGGGACATCTTTGAACACTGAAGCTTTCTTT
.	TRBV5-1	.	14	TRBJ2-3	CASSLKAQPDTQYF	TGCGCCAGCAGCTTGAAGGCACAGCCAGATACGCAGTATTTT
TRBD2	TRBV24-1	few	16	TRBJ2-3	CATSDTSGRALDTQYF	TGTGCCACCAGTGATACTAGCGGGAGGGCCTTAGATACGCAGTATTTT
.	TRBV18	.	15	TRBJ2-5	CASSPLNRIGETQYF	TGTGCCAGCTCACCCCTGAACAGGATCGGAGAGACCCAGTACTTC
TRBD2	TRBV20-1	.	14	TRBJ2-1	CSARRGGLYNEQFF	TGCAGTGCTAGACGGGGGGGGCTCTACAATGAGCAGTTCTTC
.	TRBV5-5	.	18	TRBJ1-2	CASSLGSFGGHVGYGYTF	TGTGCCAGCAGCTTGGGATCTTTCGGGGGACATGTAGGGTATGGCTACACCTTC
.	TRBV5-1	.	13	TRBJ2-7	CASSLGGDAEQYF	TGCGCCAGCAGCTTGGGAGGGGATGCCGAGCAGTACTTC
TRBD2	TRBV6-2/TRBV6-3	many	17	TRBJ2-1	CASSYSALAGVYNEQFF	TGTGCCAGCAGTTACTCAGCTCTAGCGGGAGTCTACAATGAGCAGTTCTTC
TRBD1	TRBV2	.	13	TRBJ1-2	CASSGQASYGYTF	TGTGCCAGCAGCGGACAGGCTTCCTATGGCTACACCTTC
TRBD2	TRBV29-1	few	14	TRBJ2-1	CSVEREDHYNEQFF	TGCAGCGTTGAACGGGAGGACCACTACAATGAGCAGTTCTTC
.	TRBV3-1	.	13	TRBJ1-1	CASSQNRESEAFF	TGTGCCAGCAGCCAAAACAGGGAATCTGAAGCTTTCTTT
TRBD1	TRBV7-9	few	19	TRBJ2-3	CASSFQGQGAPLRTDTQYF	TGTGCCAGCAGCTTTCAGGGACAGGGGGCCCCATTGCGCACAGATACGCAGTATTTT
.	TRBV6-5	.	15	TRBJ1-3	CASSPDRFSGNTIYF	TGTGCCAGCAGCCCTGACAGGTTCTCTGGAAACACCATATATTTT
TRBD1	TRBV6-2/TRBV6-3	.	17	TRBJ2-1	CASSRTLDRGQDNEQFF	TGTGCCAGCAGTCGAACCCTGGACAGGGGGCAGGACAATGAGCAGTTCTTC
TRBD1	TRBV7-8	.	16	TRBJ2-5	CASSNSWTGEAGTQYF	TGTGCCAGCAGCAACTCTTGGACAGGGGAGGCCGGGACCCAGTACTTC